These T cell receptor beta chains were read from a single sample in a study of Tregs in tolerant kidney transplant recipients. Repertoires were generated with immunoSEQ multiplex PCR, while TCRdb's copy carries only in-frame clones and drops some. The sample shows 30,000 to 35,000 clones, 65% to 85% of them seen only once. What these receptors recognize is not known. Specimen: Tregs from blood cultured with allogeneic cells. All receptors come from a human donor in good health. Both conserved end residues are part of each CDR3. Fields, in order: CDR3 DNA, CDR3 protein, clone size, CDR3 length, J gene, D gene, V gene. The D gene is left open where the match is weak. Some rows have no size entry. The others give once, few or many, or a class for an expanded clone.

DNA: TGTGCCTGGAGCCTAGGGGGGAACACTGAAGCTTTCTTT; CDR3: CAWSLGGNTEAFF; size: medium-sized; length: 13; J: TRBJ1-1; D: NA; V: TRBV30
DNA: TGTGCCTGGTCAGGGGGGGCCGGGGAGCTGTTTTTT; CDR3: CAWSGGAGELFF; size: NA; length: 12; J: TRBJ2-2; D: NA; V: TRBV30
DNA: TGTGCCAGCAGCAGGGGCCAAGAGACCCAGTACTTC; CDR3: CASSRGQETQYF; size: NA; length: 12; J: TRBJ2-5; D: NA; V: TRBV7-9
DNA: TGTGCCAGCAGCTTAGGTTCGGAGGAATTAAACTATGGCTACACCTTC; CDR3: CASSLGSEELNYGYTF; size: medium-sized; length: 16; J: TRBJ1-2; D: NA; V: TRBV7-9
DNA: TGTGCTAGTGGTCGGGACATGACAGCGGGAGGGCCACCCCAACGCTACAATGAGCAGTTCTTC; CDR3: CASGRDMTAGGPPQRYNEQFF; size: once; length: 21; J: TRBJ2-1; D: TRBD2; V: TRBV12-5
DNA: TGTGCCATCAGGGGGGACCTGGAGGAGCAGTACTTC; CDR3: CAIRGDLEEQYF; size: few; length: 12; J: TRBJ2-7; D: NA; V: TRBV10-3
DNA: TGCGCCAGCAGCTTGGGGGGAGGCGAGCAGTTCTTC; CDR3: CASSLGGGEQFF; size: NA; length: 12; J: TRBJ2-1; D: NA; V: TRBV5-1
DNA: TGTGCCAGCAGATCATCCGAAGTGACAGGGAAGGCTGAAGCTTTCTTT; CDR3: CASRSSEVTGKAEAFF; size: NA; length: 16; J: TRBJ1-1; D: TRBD1; V: TRBV7-9
DNA: TGTGCCAGCAGTTTAGGGGGGACGGCCTATGGCTACACCTTC; CDR3: CASSLGGTAYGYTF; size: NA; length: 14; J: TRBJ1-2; D: NA; V: TRBV28
DNA: TGTGCCAGCAGCGGGGTTGGGTCCTACGAGCAGTACTTC; CDR3: CASSGVGSYEQYF; size: NA; length: 13; J: TRBJ2-7; D: NA; V: TRBV9
DNA: TGTGCCAGTAGTATTAGAATGGGGACCGGGGAGCTGTTTTTT; CDR3: CASSIRMGTGELFF; size: NA; length: 14; J: TRBJ2-2; D: NA; V: TRBV19
DNA: TGTGCCAGTAGCCCCCCCGGACTGCAACTCAATCAGCCCCAGCATTTT; CDR3: CASSPPGLQLNQPQHF; size: NA; length: 16; J: TRBJ1-5; D: NA; V: TRBV19
DNA: TGTGCCAGCAGTTTGCTCGCTAGTGCTGAGACCCAGTACTTC; CDR3: CASSLLASAETQYF; size: NA; length: 14; J: TRBJ2-5; D: NA; V: TRBV11-3
DNA: TGTGCCAGCAGCTTAGTGCGGGGGACCTACAATGAGCAGTTCTTC; CDR3: CASSLVRGTYNEQFF; size: NA; length: 15; J: TRBJ2-1; D: TRBD2; V: TRBV11-3
DNA: TGCGCCAGCAGCTTGGGGGACAGGAACACTGAAGCTTTCTTT; CDR3: CASSLGDRNTEAFF; size: NA; length: 14; J: TRBJ1-1; D: TRBD1; V: TRBV5-1
DNA: TGTGCCAGCAGCATGTTAGCGGGGGGCGGTGAGACCCAGTACTTC; CDR3: CASSMLAGGGETQYF; size: NA; length: 15; J: TRBJ2-5; D: TRBD2; V: TRBV7-3